The following is a T cell receptor beta chain sequence with its context. Its antigen is undetermined. A read error is possible here, since a much larger clone lies one base away. Using RNA template, CDR3s of TCR alpha and beta were amplified with iRepertoire arm-PCR. MiXCR was run by TCRdb on the multiplex PCR reads, yielding one entry per CDR3 protein. This table holds 300,000 to 450,000 distinct CDR3 sequences, around 45% found once. This sample is part of a study of glioma-infiltrating T cells. Whole-study results and caveats: Shared blood CDR3 signature motifs marked patients with low tissue-blood divergence. Very few CDR3 sequences were shared between tissue and blood.

The germline V gene has CDR1 MNHEY and CDR2 SVGAGI. The ends were cut back, 9 bases at V and 3 bases at J, with 9 bases in the middle. The CDR3 runs 12 residues. Sequencing was performed on glioma tissue, nonneoplastic brain tissue, or PBMCs (not recorded which). The chain employs TRBV6-5 and TRBJ2-1; D gene ambiguous. The TCR originated in a human donor with low-grade glioma or glioblastoma, undergoing nonglioma brain surgery, or in good health (not recorded which). The CDR3 DNA follows: TGTGCCAGAGTCGACGTCTACAATGAGCAGTTCTTC. This translates into CARVDVYNEQFF.